The clone carrying this TCR beta chain showed up just once. Its specificity is unknown. This entry comes from a study of cytomegalovirus exposure and HLA in healthy donors. Study-level results: In a later analysis, 16,951 TCR beta sequences were associated with HLA alleles at 0.05 false discovery rate.

Amplification used 60 Vbeta primers and 13 Jbeta primers. TCRdb keeps only in-frame clones here, not all; method: immunoSEQ multiplex PCR. Counted here are tens of thousands of clones, approximately 69% occurring once; the ten biggest clones make up 20% to 25%. Each donor was nominally healthy when sampled (though unrecorded immune exposures were likely). V gave up 6 bases and J gave up 4 bases, with 7 bases separating them. CDR3 length equals 12 residues. Germline-derived CDR1 and CDR2 are MDHEN and SYDVKM. This clonotype originated in a woman in her 50s in good health and CMV-seropositive. The rearrangement joins TRBV28 to TRBJ1-5; tentatively, D is TRBD1 (5 bases). The sample consisted of PBMCs. The CDR3 bases are TGTGCCAGCAGATCAGGGAATCAGCCCCAGCATTTT. This encodes CASRSGNQPQHF. Looking up the rest from reference TRBV28 and TRBJ1-5 gives the full variable domain: DVKVTQSSRYLVKRTGEKVFLECVQDMDHENMFWYRQDPGLGLRLIYFSYDVKMKEKGDIPEGYSVSREKKERFSLILESASTNQTSMYLCASRSGNQPQHFGDGTRLSIL.